The 16 T cell receptor beta chains below all came from one sample that was sequenced in a study of shared clonotypes between healthy human individuals (dated by TCRdb to 2018 to 2021). Library prep was done by the immunoSEQ multiplex PCR assay. In TCRdb, the immuneACCESS table is reduced to in-frame sequences with V and J assigned. These tables do not hold every clone; where another copy was compared, an unresolved V gene accounts for under half, and the others remain unexplained. Recorded for this sample are about 2.1 million clones; around 93% of them occurred a single time. The ten biggest clones cover approximately 1.7% of the sample. CD8 naive samples consisted of CD45RO-negative cells that were positively selected for CCR7, yielding a CD45RA+CCR7+ population without TemRA cells. Sequenced: naive CD8+ T cells from PBMCs. The sample's cell subset or site label, decoded: CD45RA+CCR7+. Every receptor here comes from a young man in good health. Some clones in this sample may be carry-over from other donors' samples.

Concerning this clone: Other DNA sequences in this sample translate to the same CDR3. This chain connects TRBV7-3 to TRBJ2-1; 12 bases are shared with TRBD2. After removal of 5 bases from V and 5 bases from J, the junction contained 4 bases not matched to a gene. The CDR3 extends over 15 amino acids. Germline V gene lookup returns CDR1 SGHTA and CDR2 FQGTGA. The CDR3 here is CASSLGLAGNNEQFF. DNA of the CDR3: TGTGCCAGCAGCCTCGGACTAGCGGGGAACAATGAGCAGTTCTTC.

This sequence joins TRBV13 and TRBJ2-1; TRBD1 might be the D (5 bases). CDR3 length: 14 residues. V was trimmed by 3 bases and J by 5 bases, leaving 11 bases between them. The germline gives CDR1 PRHDT, CDR2 FYEKMQ (reference sequence). The CDR3 DNA is TGTGCCAGCAGCTTTAGGGGTGATAACAATGAGCAGTTCTTC. It is translated as CASSFRGDNNEQFF.

The chain has TRBV30 and TRBJ2-7, with 7 bases lining up with TRBD1. Germline CDR1 GTSNPN, CDR2 SVGIG (reference sequence). J lost 3 bases, V lost 3 bases, and 8 bases had no gene match. The CDR3 runs to 14 residues. CDR3 protein: CAWRGRDRLYEQYF. The DNA for the CDR3 is TGTGCCTGGAGGGGCCGGGACAGACTCTACGAGCAGTACTTC.

For this clone: In the same sample, other DNA sequences code for this CDR3. The chain is built from TRBV25-1 and TRBJ1-1; D possibly corresponds to TRBD1 (5 bases). With 1 base removed from V and 2 bases from J, the gap between germline ends came to 8 bases. Looked up from germline, CDR1 is MGHDK and CDR2 is SYGVNS. The CDR3 runs to 14 residues. CDR3 DNA sequence: TGTGCCAGCAGTGAATGGGGGGGTAACACTGAAGCTTTCTTT. It yields the protein CASSEWGGNTEAFF.

The chain links TRBV9 to TRBJ2-7; 10 bases are a match to TRBD2. Germline values: CDR1 SGDLS, CDR2 YYNGEE. V was clipped by 2 bases and J by 3 bases; unmatched bases: 5. This CDR3 is 15 amino acids long. The chain's CDR3 is CASSVTTSGYYEQYF. In nucleotides, the CDR3 is TGTGCCAGCAGCGTGACGACTAGCGGGTACTACGAGCAGTACTTC.

In this sample, this clone turned up a few times. V and J are TRBV27 and TRBJ2-7, with no clear D. CDR1 is MNHEY, CDR2 SMNVEV, per germline (reference sequence). The CDR3 sequence is 13 residues long. Trimming removed 0 bases at V and 7 bases at J, with 10 bases between. CDR3 in DNA: TGTGCCAGCAGTTTATCCCTGATGTCAGAGCAGTACTTC. It translates to CASSLSLMSEQYF.

This rearrangement joins TRBV27 to TRBJ2-3; D may be TRBD1 (6 bases). Trimming took 3 bases from V and 8 from J, leaving 24 bases between them. The CDR3 sequence is 17 residues long. CDR1 is MNHEY, CDR2 SMNVEV, per germline (reference sequence). CDR3 sequence: CASSFSQNIREGGTQYF. CDR3 sequence (DNA): TGTGCCAGCAGTTTCTCTCAGAACATCAGGGAAGGGGGTACGCAGTATTTT.

The chain is built from TRBV7-9 and TRBJ2-7, with D hard to call. Per germline, CDR1 SEHNR and CDR2 FQNEAQ (reference sequence). Trimming cost V 3 bases and J 5 bases, with 11 bases left between them. The CDR3 totals 13 residues. CDR3 sequence: CASSFPSPDEQYF. The CDR3 nucleotides read TGTGCCAGCAGCTTCCCGAGCCCCGACGAGCAGTACTTC. The full variable domain, completed using reference TRBV7-9 and TRBJ2-7, is DTGVSQNPRHKITKRGQNVTFRCDPISEHNRLYWYRQTLGQGPEFLTYFQNEAQLEKSRLLSDRFSAERPKGSFSTLEIQRTEQGDSAMYLCASSFPSPDEQYFGPGTRLTVT.

As to this clone: Other DNA sequences within the sample encode an identical CDR3. The chain has TRBV28 and TRBJ2-2; 7 bases line up with TRBD1. Losses at the gene ends were 5 bases for V and 3 bases for J; bases not matched to a gene: 3. Germline CDR1 MDHEN, CDR2 SYDVKM. The CDR3 totals 14 residues. CDR3 coding DNA: TGTGCCAGCAGTCCAACAGGGGACACCGGGGAGCTGTTTTTT. It yields the protein CASSPTGDTGELFF.

This chain joins TRBV6-1 and TRBJ1-2; D remains ambiguous. CDR1 and CDR2 (germline): MNHNS, SASEGT. CDR3 size: 13 residues. V lost 7 bases and J 4 bases, leaving 13 bases between the germline ends. The CDR3 DNA is TGTGCCAGCAAACCCAGACCGTCCTATGGCTACACCTTC. This encodes CASKPRPSYGYTF.

This clone was counted a single time. This sample also contains other DNA sequences that code for the same CDR3. This chain joins TRBV27 and TRBJ2-7, with 7 bases fitting TRBD1. Germline V gene lookup returns CDR1 MNHEY and CDR2 SMNVEV (reference sequence). This CDR3 comprises 14 residues. The V segment lost 3 bases and the J segment 5 bases; nucleotides outside the gene matches: 7. The CDR3, as DNA: TGTGCCAGCAGTTTGCTCAGACAGGGCCACGAGCAGTACTTC. The encoded protein is CASSLLRQGHEQYF.

The genes are TRBV10-3 and TRBJ1-1, with no clear D. From germline, CDR1 is ENHRY and CDR2 SYGVKD. The V gene lost 1 base and the J gene lost 1 base, with 4 bases spanning the gap. CDR3 length equals 13 residues. CDR3 amino acids: CAISEWENTEAFF. In DNA form, the CDR3 reads TGTGCCATCAGTGAGTGGGAGAACACTGAAGCTTTCTTT.

This clone was detected only once. The chain employs TRBV27 and TRBJ2-3; D is uncertain. V lost 1 base, J lost 5 bases, and 16 bases lay in between. This CDR3 region has 16 residues. Germline CDR1 MNHEY, CDR2 SMNVEV (reference sequence). The CDR3 sequence: CASSLWGRAPRDTQYF. The CDR3 bases are TGTGCCAGCAGTTTATGGGGTCGGGCGCCCAGAGATACGCAGTATTTT.

This CDR3 is CASSPGGGDEQFF. CDR3 nucleotides: TGTGCCAGCTCACCAGGGGGCGGGGATGAGCAGTTCTTC. This chain joins TRBV18 and TRBJ2-1; D is tentatively TRBD1 or TRBD2 (6 bases each). The CDR3 runs 13 residues. In germline, CDR1 is KGHSH, CDR2 LQKENI. V lost 2 bases and J lost 8, with 10 bases in between.

Comments on this clone: This same CDR3 is encoded by further DNA sequences in the sample. The V call is TRBV29-1, the J call TRBJ2-3; 7 nucleotides match TRBD1. From germline, CDR1 is SQVTM and CDR2 ANQGSEA. The CDR3 is 13 residues long. J was trimmed by 6 bases and V by 7 bases; bases with no gene match: 10. CDR3 in amino acids: CSGRQGNTDTQYF. The CDR3 DNA reads as TGCAGCGGCCGACAGGGAAACACGGATACGCAGTATTTT.

The rearrangement links TRBV6-1 to TRBJ1-1; no clear D gene. CDR1 and CDR2 (germline): MNHNS, SASEGT. The length of the CDR3 is 12 residues. V dropped 0 bases and J dropped 7 bases, with 6 bases sitting between them. CDR3: CASSEAPNEAFF. CDR3 coding DNA: TGTGCCAGCAGTGAAGCGCCTAATGAAGCTTTCTTT.